This T cell receptor beta chain was identified during a study of cytomegalovirus exposure and HLA in healthy donors. General study findings and limits: Later analysis demonstrated an association between a missense DCLRE1C variant and TCR beta V- and J-gene trimming. Being indistinguishable, some V segments were excluded, TRBV6-2 and TRBV6-3 among them.

Looked up from germline, CDR1 is SNHLY and CDR2 is FYNNEI. V shed 1 base, J shed 4 bases, and the junction held 15 bases outside the gene matches. The CDR3 consists of 21 residues. A note on this clone: The antigen remains unidentified.

PCR was performed using 60 Vbeta and 13 Jbeta primers. Only in-frame clones appear in the TCRdb table, and some are missing; sequencing was by immunoSEQ multiplex PCR. The data show 130,000 or so clones, around 70% seen once. Unrecorded immune exposure was likely among donors, who were nominally healthy when sampled. This chain links TRBV2 with TRBJ2-6, with 11 bases matching TRBD2. Sequencing was carried out using PBMCs. This sequence was found in a man aged 40-49 years in good health and CMV-seropositive. CDR3 DNA: TGTGCCAGCAGTGAAGAGCCTCTCCCTCTAGCGGGAGGTCCGGGGGCCAACGTCCTGACTTTC. Protein product: CASSEEPLPLAGGPGANVLTF.